Shown below are 26 T cell receptor beta chains from a single sample sequenced in a study of early T cells in non-severe SARS-CoV-2 infection. One entry per CDR3 protein, called by TCRdb with MiXCR from the 5' RACE reads. Of about 40,000 distinct CDR3 sequences in the sample, 5.8% were seen once. The source material was whole blood. These receptors were taken from an adult who was a healthcare worker with PCR-confirmed SARS-CoV-2 infection or an uninfected control (not recorded which).

The rearrangement joins TRBV4-3 to TRBJ2-5; 13 bases align to TRBD2. Germline CDR1 LGHNA, CDR2 YSLEER. This CDR3 has 15 amino acids. The J segment lost 4 bases and the V segment lost 1 base, leaving 0 bases of the junction unmatched. The CDR3 DNA follows: TGCGCCAGCAGCCAAGGACTAGCGGGGGGAGAGACCCAGTACTTC. Protein product: CASSQGLAGGETQYF.

The chain combines TRBV6-5 with TRBJ1-2; D possibly corresponds to TRBD1 (6 bases). The CDR3 has 14 amino acids. Trimming shortened V by 4 bases and J by 14 bases, and 23 bases separated the two germline ends. CDR1 is MNHEY, CDR2 SVGAGI, per germline. CDR3 coding DNA: TGTGCCAGCAGTTCCCTAGGATTGGACAGCACGAGGACCTTC. It codes for CASSSLGLDSTRTF.

This clonotype was observed many times. The V call is TRBV20-1, the J call TRBJ2-5, with D perhaps TRBD1 (5 bases). Trimming removed 0 bases from V and 2 bases from J, with 22 bases in between. The length of the CDR3 is 18 residues. The germline gives CDR1 DFQATT, CDR2 SNEGSKA (reference sequence). For the CDR3, the DNA is TGCAGTGCTAGAGATATTGGCGTGGGGCTGCTAGGTCAAGAGACCCAGTACTTC. The encoded protein is CSARDIGVGLLGQETQYF.

V gene TRBV10-2 combines with J gene TRBJ2-7; D call uncertain. The germline V gene encodes CDR1 WSHSY and CDR2 SAAADI. Trimming took off 10 bases at V and 0 bases at J, with 10 bases between the two ends. The length of the CDR3 is 12 residues. The CDR3 sequence is CATSTSSYEQYF. In DNA, the CDR3 is TGCGCCACCTCGACCAGCTCCTACGAGCAGTACTTC.

There are many counts of this clonotype. CDR3: CASSLVTDMNTEAFF. Written as DNA, the CDR3 is TGTGCCAGCAGCTTAGTGACAGACATGAACACTGAAGCTTTCTTT. V usage is TRBV13 and J usage is TRBJ1-1; D may be TRBD1 (5 bases). CDR3 length: 15 amino acids. From germline, CDR1 is PRHDT and CDR2 FYEKMQ (reference sequence). V lost 1 base and J lost 0, with 9 bases in between.

The chain carries TRBV24-1 and TRBJ2-2; 7 nucleotides align to TRBD1. The CDR3 has 15 amino acids. The ends lost 3 bases at V and 7 bases at J; junction bases unmatched: 7. Germline V gene sequence: CDR1 KGHDR, CDR2 SFDVKD. DNA for the CDR3: TGTGCCACCAGTGATCCCGACAGGGCGGTCGGGGAGCTGTTTTTT. Translation: CATSDPDRAVGELFF.

This clonotype came up a few times. The V call is TRBV20-1, the J call TRBJ1-1; D is possibly TRBD1 (6 bases). This CDR3 is 15 amino acids long. Per germline, CDR1 DFQATT and CDR2 SNEGSKA (reference sequence). Trimming shortened V by 0 bases and J by 4 bases, and 15 bases separated the two germline ends. CDR3 nucleotides: TGCAGTGCTAGAGAGGCCACAGGGTTTGGCACTGAAGCTTTCTTT. It encodes CSAREATGFGTEAFF.

A few counts support this clonotype. This sequence joins TRBV9 and TRBJ2-3; perhaps TRBD2 as D (5 bases). Germline V gives CDR1 SGDLS, CDR2 YYNGEE. This CDR3 region has 14 residues. The V end lost 7 bases, the J end lost 0 bases, and 12 bases lay between the germline ends. CDR3 sequence reads: CASAEGLSTDTQYF. CDR3 nucleotides: TGTGCCAGCGCTGAGGGCCTGAGCACAGATACGCAGTATTTT.

This clonotype was seen ten or more times. The chain recombines TRBV19 with TRBJ2-7; TRBD1 aligns across 9 bases. Germline values: CDR1 LNHDA, CDR2 SQIVND (reference sequence). The CDR3 spans 14 residues. Losses at the gene ends were 4 bases for V and 6 bases for J; bases not matched to a gene: 7. This chain's CDR3 is CASSRGQGGSEQYF. DNA of the CDR3: TGTGCCAGTAGTAGGGGACAGGGAGGCTCCGAGCAGTACTTC.

Worth noting for this clonotype: This clone may be a read error of a much larger clone one base away. The chain combines TRBV7-2 with TRBJ2-1; 7 positions agree with TRBD2. The CDR3 loop spans 13 amino acids. CDR1 and CDR2 (germline): SGHTA, FQGNSA. V trimming: 7 bases; J trimming: 7 bases; junction bases outside the gene matches: 7. Here the CDR3 reads CASTPGRLNEQFF. CDR3 DNA: TGTGCCAGCACCCCCGGGAGGCTGAATGAGCAGTTCTTC.

A few counts support this clonotype. This chain joins TRBV7-2 and TRBJ2-7, with D possibly TRBD1 on 6 matching bases. Germline lookup yields CDR1 SGHTA and CDR2 FQGNSA. This CDR3 spans 14 amino acids. Trimming shortened V by 1 base and J by 2 bases, and 9 bases separated the two germline ends. CDR3 protein: CASSLGGTPYEQYF. DNA for the CDR3: TGTGCCAGCAGCTTAGGTGGGACACCCTACGAGCAGTACTTC. Based on the CDR3 plus reference TRBV7-2 and TRBJ2-7, the full variable domain is GAGVSQSPSNKVTEKGKDVELRCDPISGHTALYWYRQSLGQGLEFLIYFQGNSAPDKSGLPSDRFSAERTGGSVSTLTIQRTQQEDSAVYLCASSLGGTPYEQYFGPGTRLTVT.

This clonotype was seen ten or more times. The V and J genes are TRBV7-2 and TRBJ2-5, with a possible D match to TRBD2 (5 bases). This CDR3 is 15 amino acids long. The germline V gene has CDR1 SGHTA and CDR2 FQGNSA. Trimming removed 0 bases at V and 1 base at J, with 9 bases between. CDR3 region: CASSLALAGQETQYF. The CDR3 DNA follows: TGTGCCAGCAGCTTAGCGTTGGCGGGCCAAGAGACCCAGTACTTC.

This clonotype was recorded a few times. The CDR3 region is CATGQGDRQPQHF. CDR3 sequence (DNA): TGCGCCACTGGACAGGGAGATAGGCAGCCCCAGCATTTT. This chain joins TRBV10-1 and TRBJ1-5, with 8 nucleotides matching TRBD1. Germline CDR1 reads WNHNN; CDR2 reads SYGVQD (reference sequence). This CDR3 has 13 amino acids. V was clipped by 10 bases and J by 7 bases; unmatched bases: 9.

This clonotype was counted at least ten times. This chain joins TRBV6-5 and TRBJ1-3; no reliable D call. CDR1 is MNHEY, CDR2 SVGAGI, per germline. There are 15 residues in the CDR3. Trimming removed 6 bases from V and 0 bases from J, with 12 bases in between. CDR3 nucleotides: TGTGCCAGCAGACTAACTTGGCTCTCTGGAAACACCATATATTTT. Its translation: CASRLTWLSGNTIYF.

This clonotype was seen many times. The J gene is TRBJ1-2, the V gene TRBV12-3 or TRBV12-4; possibly TRBD1 for D (6 bases). The CDR3 extends over 15 amino acids. The germline V and J ends were trimmed by 6 bases and 0 bases, with 14 bases remaining between them. DNA for the CDR3: TGTGCCAGCAGCGGACAGCTTCTCCCTAACTATGGCTACACCTTC. This codes for CASSGQLLPNYGYTF.

Concerning this clonotype itself: A much larger clone lies one base from this, so it may be a read error. CDR3 amino acids: CASGHSSGNTVYF. The CDR3 DNA follows: TGTGCTAGTGGGCACAGCTCTGGAAACACCGTATATTTT. The rearrangement joins TRBV12-5 to TRBJ1-3; D gene ambiguous. The CDR3 is 13 amino acids. The germline V gene encodes CDR1 LGHNT and CDR2 FRNRAP.

The V gene is TRBV6-2 or TRBV6-3, the J gene TRBJ2-3; maybe TRBD1 (6 bases). The CDR3 contains 14 residues. The V and J ends lost 0 bases and 3 bases respectively, with 7 bases between them. The germline gives CDR1 MNHEY, CDR2 SVGEGT. The CDR3 bases are TGTGCCAGCAGTTACTCGAGGGGGACAGATACGCAGTATTTT. This gives the protein CASSYSRGTDTQYF.

In its sample, this clonotype was seen many times. This chain uses TRBV6-5 with TRBJ2-6; 7 nucleotides match TRBD1. CDR1 and CDR2 (germline): MNHEY, SVGAGI. V lost 9 bases and J lost 4; bases outside the gene matches: 9. The CDR3 is made up of 15 amino acids. The CDR3 region is CASKPQGSGANVLTF. CDR3 DNA sequence: TGTGCCAGTAAACCACAGGGGAGCGGGGCCAACGTCCTGACTTTC.

This clonotype was recorded many times. A read error may account for a junction end that differs from germline. The V and J genes are TRBV12-3 or TRBV12-4 and TRBJ1-1; D ambiguous. The CDR3 has 13 residues. In DNA form, the CDR3 reads TGTGCCAGCAGTCGAATCGGCCAGTCTGAGGCTTTCTTT. Its protein product is CASSRIGQSEAFF.

This sequence joins TRBV5-1 and TRBJ2-1; 8 bases match TRBD1. CDR3 length: 15 amino acids. With V trimmed by 0 bases and J by 4 bases, 3 bases remained unmatched. The V gene's germline CDR1 is SGHRS and CDR2 YFSETQ. CDR3 nucleotides: TGCGCCAGCAGCTTGGGGGACAGGTATTACAATGAGCAGTTCTTC. Encoded protein: CASSLGDRYYNEQFF.

This clonotype was counted ten times or more. The rearrangement joins TRBV7-8 to TRBJ2-7; maybe TRBD1 (6 bases). This CDR3 is built from 12 residues. V lost 6 bases and J lost 7, with 13 bases in between. Looked up from germline, CDR1 is SGHVS and CDR2 is FQNEAQ. The CDR3 loop is CASSQGPGEQYF. The CDR3 nucleotides read TGTGCCAGCAGTCAGGGGCCTGGGGAGCAGTACTTC.

There are many counts of this clonotype. The chain has TRBV20-1 and TRBJ2-5; 10 bases align to TRBD2. This CDR3 contains 15 residues. Germline-derived CDR1 and CDR2 are DFQATT and SNEGSKA (reference sequence). Trimming at V came to 1 base and at J to 5 bases, leaving 7 bases not matched to a gene. The CDR3 spells CSARALAGAGETQYF. CDR3 DNA: TGCAGTGCTAGAGCCCTAGCGGGAGCGGGCGAGACCCAGTACTTC.

This clonotype was seen only a few times. This chain joins TRBV18 and TRBJ1-5; D is perhaps TRBD1 (6 bases). The CDR3 is made up of 16 amino acids. The V and J ends lost 5 bases and 0 bases respectively, with 14 bases between them. Germline V gene sequence: CDR1 KGHSH, CDR2 LQKENI. This chain's CDR3 is CASSVGTPYSNQPQHF. The CDR3 DNA follows: TGTGCCAGCTCAGTAGGGACACCCTATAGCAATCAGCCCCAGCATTTT.

This clonotype was detected many times. The chain has TRBV20-1 and TRBJ2-5; no clear D gene. Trimming pared 4 bases from V and 4 bases from J, leaving 7 bases between. Germline V gene lookup returns CDR1 DFQATT and CDR2 SNEGSKA (reference sequence). This CDR3 is 11 amino acids long. The CDR3 DNA follows: TGCAGTGCTAAAGTCGGAGAGACCCAGTACTTC. It codes for CSAKVGETQYF.

This clonotype was detected ten times or more. The gene calls are TRBV6-1 and TRBJ1-5; unclear D gene. CDR1 and CDR2 (germline): MNHNS, SASEGT. CDR3 length: 14 amino acids. Trimming took 1 base from V and 6 from J, leaving 10 bases between them. This chain's CDR3 is CASSEGNSRQPQHF. The CDR3 region has the DNA TGTGCCAGCAGTGAAGGGAACAGTCGTCAGCCCCAGCATTTT.

A remark on this clonotype: Being one base from a much bigger clone, this may be a read error. CDR3 nucleotides: TGTGCCAGCAGTTCACGACTAGTGGTGGCGCAGTATTTT. It is translated as CASSSRLVVAQYF. V is TRBV28 and J is TRBJ2-3; a weak D match, TRBD2 (6 bases). Between the trimmed V and J ends, which lost 4 bases and 10 bases, there was a span of 15 bases. This CDR3 region has 13 residues. Per the germline V gene, CDR1 is MDHEN and CDR2 is SYDVKM.